This T cell receptor beta chain was observed in a study of T cell responses to AZD1222 COVID-19 vaccine. TCRdb's table, derived via immunoSEQ multiplex PCR, lists solely in-frame clones and lacks some. The sample gives roughly 160,000 clones, just over 90% of which show up once; roughly 4.4% is in the top ten. About this clone itself: Its target is not known.

Germline-derived CDR1 and CDR2 are MDHEN and SYDVKM. The CDR3 consists of 14 residues. V was pared by 8 bases and J by 3 bases, with 17 bases between. Study observations and caveats: Seropositivity was recorded at baseline in only 6 or 7 AZD1222 recipients.

The chain joins TRBV28 to TRBJ2-7; D might be TRBD1 or TRBD2, each matching 5 bases. The sequenced sample was peripheral blood, obtained on day 0 of MenACWY control vaccination. The source is an adult in good health. The CDR3 reads CASASGTFYYEQYF. CDR3 bases: TGTGCCAGCGCATCCGGGACGTTCTACTACGAGCAGTACTTC.